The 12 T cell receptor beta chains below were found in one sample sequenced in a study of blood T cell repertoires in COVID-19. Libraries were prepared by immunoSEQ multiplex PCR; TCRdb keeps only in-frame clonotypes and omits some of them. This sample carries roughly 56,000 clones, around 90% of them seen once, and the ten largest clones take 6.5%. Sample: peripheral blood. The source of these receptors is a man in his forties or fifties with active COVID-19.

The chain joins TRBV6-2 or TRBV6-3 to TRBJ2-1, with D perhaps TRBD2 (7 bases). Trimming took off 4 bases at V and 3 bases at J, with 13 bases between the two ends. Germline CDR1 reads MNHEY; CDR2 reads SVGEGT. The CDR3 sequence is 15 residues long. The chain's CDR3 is CASSSAGAGYNEQFF. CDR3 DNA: TGTGCCAGCAGTTCCGCGGGGGCGGGCTACAATGAGCAGTTCTTC.

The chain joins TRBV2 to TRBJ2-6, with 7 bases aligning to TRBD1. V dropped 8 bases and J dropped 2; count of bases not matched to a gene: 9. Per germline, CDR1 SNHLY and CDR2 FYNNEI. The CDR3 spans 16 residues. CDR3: CASRWDSSAGANVLTF. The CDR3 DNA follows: TGTGCCAGCCGATGGGACAGTTCAGCTGGGGCCAACGTCCTGACTTTC.

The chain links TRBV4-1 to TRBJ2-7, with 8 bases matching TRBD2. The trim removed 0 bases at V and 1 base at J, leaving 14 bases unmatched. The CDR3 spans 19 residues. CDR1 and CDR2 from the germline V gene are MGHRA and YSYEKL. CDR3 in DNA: TGCGCCAGCAGCCAAGATTCCGGGACGGAGACTAGCGCGTCCTACGAGCAGTACTTC. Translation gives CASSQDSGTETSASYEQYF.

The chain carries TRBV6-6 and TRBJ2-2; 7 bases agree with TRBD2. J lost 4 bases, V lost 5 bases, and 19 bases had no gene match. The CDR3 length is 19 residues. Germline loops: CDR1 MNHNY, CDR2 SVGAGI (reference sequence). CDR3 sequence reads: CASSLKGLEISLRTGELFF. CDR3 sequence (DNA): TGTGCCAGCAGTCTAAAAGGACTAGAAATTTCCCTACGCACCGGGGAGCTGTTTTTT.

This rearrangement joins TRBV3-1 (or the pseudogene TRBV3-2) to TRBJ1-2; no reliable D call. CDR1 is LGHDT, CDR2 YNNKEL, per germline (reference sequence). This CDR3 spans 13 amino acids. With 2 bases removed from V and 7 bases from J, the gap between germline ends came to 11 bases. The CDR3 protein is CASSQNGRSGYTF. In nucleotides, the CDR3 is TGTGCCAGCAGCCAAAATGGGAGGAGTGGCTACACCTTC.

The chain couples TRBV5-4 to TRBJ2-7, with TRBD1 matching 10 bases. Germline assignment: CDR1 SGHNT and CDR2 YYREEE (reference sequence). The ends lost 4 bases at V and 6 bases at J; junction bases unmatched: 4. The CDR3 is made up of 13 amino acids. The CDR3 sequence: CASSGGQGREQYF. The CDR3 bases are TGTGCCAGCAGCGGGGGACAGGGGCGCGAGCAGTACTTC.

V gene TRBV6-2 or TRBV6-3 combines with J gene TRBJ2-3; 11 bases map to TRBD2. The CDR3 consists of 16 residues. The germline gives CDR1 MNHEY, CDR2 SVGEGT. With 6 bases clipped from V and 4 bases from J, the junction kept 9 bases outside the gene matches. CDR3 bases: TGTGCCAGCAGCCCTAAGATAGCGGGGGGGCCAGATACGCAGTATTTT. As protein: CASSPKIAGGPDTQYF.

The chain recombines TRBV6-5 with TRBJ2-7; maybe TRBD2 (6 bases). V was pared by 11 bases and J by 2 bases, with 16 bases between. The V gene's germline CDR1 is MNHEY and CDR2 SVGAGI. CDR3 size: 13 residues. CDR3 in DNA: TGTGCCGGGTCCCTGGGGGGTACCTACGAGCAGTACTTC. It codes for CAGSLGGTYEQYF.

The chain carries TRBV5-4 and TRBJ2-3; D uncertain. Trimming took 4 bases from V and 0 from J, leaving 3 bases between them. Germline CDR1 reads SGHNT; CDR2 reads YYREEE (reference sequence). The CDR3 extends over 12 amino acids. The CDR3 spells CASSESTDTQYF. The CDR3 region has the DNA TGTGCCAGCAGCGAGAGCACAGATACGCAGTATTTT.

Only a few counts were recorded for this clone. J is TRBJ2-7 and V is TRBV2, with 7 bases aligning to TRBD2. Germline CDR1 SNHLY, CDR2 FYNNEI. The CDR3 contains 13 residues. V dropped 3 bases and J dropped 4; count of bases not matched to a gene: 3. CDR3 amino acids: CASSEGEGYEQYF. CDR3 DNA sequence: TGTGCCAGCAGTGAGGGGGAGGGGTACGAGCAGTACTTC.

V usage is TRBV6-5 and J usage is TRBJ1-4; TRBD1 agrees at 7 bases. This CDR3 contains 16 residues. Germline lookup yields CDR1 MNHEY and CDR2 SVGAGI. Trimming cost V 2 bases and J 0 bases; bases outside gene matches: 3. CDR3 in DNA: TGTGCCAGCAGTTACGGGCAGGGGGCAACTAATGAAAAACTGTTTTTT. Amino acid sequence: CASSYGQGATNEKLFF.

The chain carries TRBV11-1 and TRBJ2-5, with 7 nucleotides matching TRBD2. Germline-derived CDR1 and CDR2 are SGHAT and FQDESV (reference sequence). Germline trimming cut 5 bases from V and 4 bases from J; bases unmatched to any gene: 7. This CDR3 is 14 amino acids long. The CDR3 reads CASSTPGGTETQYF. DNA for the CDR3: TGTGCCAGCAGCACTCCGGGAGGCACAGAGACCCAGTACTTC.